The 23 T cell receptor beta chains below were found in one sample sequenced in a study of graft-versus-host responses after intestinal transplantation. No antigen is known for these receptors. Profiling relied on immunoSEQ multiplex PCR, and the TCRdb table lists in-frame clones only, not all of them. The table lists about 70,000 clones, 90% of them singletons. Here the sequenced sample was unstimulated CD8+ T cells sorted from spleen or lymph node cells, taken before intestinal transplant. These receptor sequences come from a human donor who received an intestinal transplant.

The genes are TRBV6-1 and TRBJ2-3; D perhaps matches TRBD1 (6 bases). Germline V gene sequence: CDR1 MNHNS, CDR2 SASEGT. CDR3 length: 16 amino acids. V was cut by 3 bases and J by 3 bases, with 16 bases left in between. In nucleotides, the CDR3 is TGTGCCAGCAGTGACAAGTACAGGGATACGACAGATACGCAGTATTTT. Translating it yields CASSDKYRDTTDTQYF.

The chain is built from TRBV29-1 and TRBJ2-1; 9 bases line up with TRBD1. This CDR3 region has 14 residues. Germline V gene lookup returns CDR1 SQVTM and CDR2 ANQGSEA. V dropped 1 base and J dropped 10; count of bases not matched to a gene: 8. CDR3 sequence: CSVEGGTGSPEQFF. The DNA of the CDR3 is TGCAGCGTTGAAGGGGGGACAGGGTCGCCCGAGCAGTTCTTC.

The chain carries TRBV6-6 and TRBJ1-2; D ambiguous. This CDR3 contains 13 residues. Trimming cost V 4 bases and J 8 bases, with 14 bases left between them. Looked up from germline, CDR1 is MNHNY and CDR2 is SVGAGI (reference sequence). The CDR3 protein is CASSSGGVVGYTF. For the CDR3, the DNA is TGTGCCAGCAGTTCCGGCGGGGTGGTCGGCTACACCTTC.

This clone showed up just once. The chain carries TRBV13 and TRBJ1-2; the match to TRBD1 covers 8 bases. CDR1 is PRHDT, CDR2 FYEKMQ, per germline (reference sequence). V shed 4 bases, J shed 8 bases, and the junction held 9 bases outside the gene matches. This CDR3 contains 14 residues. This CDR3 reads CASSSDRDVWGYTF. The CDR3 DNA follows: TGTGCCAGCAGCTCGGACAGGGATGTGTGGGGCTACACCTTC.

The rearrangement joins TRBV7-6 to TRBJ1-5, with D maybe TRBD1 (6 bases). V gave up 3 bases and J gave up 5 bases, with 11 bases separating them. In germline, CDR1 is SGHVS, CDR2 FNYEAQ. There are 14 residues in the CDR3. The CDR3 nucleotides are TGTGCCAGCAGCTTGGATCCAGGGGATCAGCCCCAGCATTTT. This gives the protein CASSLDPGDQPQHF. Looking up the rest from reference TRBV7-6 and TRBJ1-5 gives the full variable domain: GAGVSQSPRYKVTKRGQDVALRCDPISGHVSLYWYRQALGQGPEFLTYFNYEAQQDKSGLPNDRFSAERPEGSISTLTIQRTEQRDSAMYRCASSLDPGDQPQHFGDGTRLSIL.

This clone was counted a few times. The chain combines TRBV29-1 with TRBJ1-1, with a tentative D call TRBD1 (5 bases). Trimming stripped 8 bases from V and 1 base from J, with 14 bases between. This CDR3 has 13 amino acids. Germline-derived CDR1 and CDR2 are SQVTM and ANQGSEA. CDR3 coding DNA: TGCAGCCACCGAGCAGGGTCGAACACTGAAGCTTTCTTT. It specifies CSHRAGSNTEAFF.

The V and J genes are TRBV4-1 and TRBJ1-5; 8 bases align to TRBD1. J lost 0 bases, V lost 4 bases, and 2 bases had no gene match. Germline V lookup: CDR1 MGHRA, CDR2 YSYEKL. The CDR3 has 15 amino acids. The CDR3 sequence is CASSRDRGSNQPQHF. The CDR3 bases are TGCGCCAGCAGCCGAGACAGGGGTAGCAATCAGCCCCAGCATTTT.

This clone was counted once. The chain couples TRBV7-3 to TRBJ2-1; maybe TRBD2 (6 bases). Per germline, CDR1 SGHTA and CDR2 FQGTGA. This CDR3 region has 13 residues. V was clipped by 6 bases and J by 7 bases, with 13 bases between them. The DNA for the CDR3 is TGTGCCAGCAGAGGAGGGACCGATAATGAGCAGTTCTTC. It is translated as CASRGGTDNEQFF.

The rearrangement uses TRBV4-1 and TRBJ2-5; D not certain. V was trimmed by 2 bases and J by 0 bases, leaving 13 bases between them. This CDR3 region has 16 residues. Germline values: CDR1 MGHRA, CDR2 YSYEKL. The CDR3 loop reads CASSQRHPEYQETQYF. Here the CDR3 DNA reads TGCGCCAGCAGCCAACGCCACCCAGAATACCAAGAGACCCAGTACTTC.

J is TRBJ2-1 and V is TRBV7-6; D not certain. Trimming took 5 bases from V and 3 from J, leaving 14 bases between them. This CDR3 has 15 residues. Germline CDR1 and CDR2: SGHVS and FNYEAQ. CDR3 residues: CASSPDFSLYNEQFF. The CDR3 DNA sequence: TGTGCCAGCAGCCCAGACTTCAGCCTCTACAATGAGCAGTTCTTC.

This clone was observed once. The chain has TRBV13 and TRBJ2-3, with 12 bases aligning to TRBD2. The CDR3 is made up of 16 amino acids. The V segment lost 5 bases and the J segment 1 base; nucleotides outside the gene matches: 4. Germline V gives CDR1 PRHDT, CDR2 FYEKMQ (reference sequence). The CDR3 DNA is TGTGCCAGCAGCACTCGGACTAGCGGGGGCACAGATACGCAGTATTTT. This translates into CASSTRTSGGTDTQYF.

The chain joins TRBV2 to TRBJ2-7; a possible D gene is TRBD2 (6 bases). This CDR3 spans 20 amino acids. Germline assignment: CDR1 SNHLY and CDR2 FYNNEI. V was cut by 3 bases and J by 3 bases, with 30 bases left in between. CDR3 sequence reads: CASSEMIGGVQWVGVYEQYF. The CDR3 nucleotides are TGTGCCAGCAGTGAGATGATTGGAGGGGTCCAGTGGGTGGGGGTCTACGAGCAGTACTTC.

The chain employs TRBV11-3 and TRBJ1-3; D unclear. V dropped 4 bases and J dropped 4 bases, with 8 bases sitting between them. This CDR3 comprises 13 residues. Per germline, CDR1 SGHNT and CDR2 YENEEA. The CDR3 is CASSSPAGNTIYF. In nucleotides, the CDR3 is TGTGCCAGCAGCTCCCCAGCGGGAAACACCATATATTTT.

The chain carries TRBV4-1 and TRBJ1-1, with D perhaps TRBD1 (5 bases). V shed 2 bases and J shed 7 bases, with 11 bases lying between them. This CDR3 region has 13 residues. Germline V gene data show CDR1 as MGHRA and CDR2 as YSYEKL. The DNA for the CDR3 is TGCGCCAGCAGCCAAATGCAGACAGATGAAGCTTTCTTT. It codes for CASSQMQTDEAFF.

V usage is TRBV19 and J usage is TRBJ2-1; 8 nucleotides line up with TRBD2. V shed 3 bases and J 0 bases; nucleotides not matched to a gene: 1. Germline V gene lookup returns CDR1 LNHDA and CDR2 SQIVND (reference sequence). The CDR3 is 15 amino acids. The CDR3 reads CASSMSGGSYNEQFF. In DNA, the CDR3 is TGTGCCAGTAGTATGAGCGGGGGCTCCTACAATGAGCAGTTCTTC.

This chain uses TRBV7-6 with TRBJ1-1, with D tentatively TRBD1 (6 bases). This CDR3 comprises 13 residues. Looked up from germline, CDR1 is SGHVS and CDR2 is FNYEAQ. V lost 4 bases, J lost 11 bases, and 17 bases lay in between. The CDR3 here is CASSSIQGWEAFF. The CDR3 DNA follows: TGTGCCAGCAGCTCTATACAGGGTTGGGAGGCTTTCTTT.

The chain links TRBV27 to TRBJ1-5; D gene unclear. CDR3 length: 14 amino acids. Germline V gives CDR1 MNHEY, CDR2 SMNVEV (reference sequence). The V gene lost 3 bases and the J gene lost 6 bases, with 12 bases spanning the gap. The CDR3 nucleotides read TGTGCCAGCAGTTTTTCGGGGAGCGGTCAGCCCCAGCATTTT. It codes for CASSFSGSGQPQHF.

The V call is TRBV25-1, the J call TRBJ1-2; no firm D call. Germline CDR1 and CDR2: MGHDK and SYGVNS. The CDR3 length is 12 residues. V lost 3 bases and J lost 4, with 6 bases in between. The DNA for the CDR3 is TGTGCCAGCAGTGAGGGGAGCTATGGCTACACCTTC. It yields the protein CASSEGSYGYTF.

This rearrangement joins TRBV9 to TRBJ1-1, with 10 bases fitting TRBD1. With 0 bases clipped from V and 5 bases from J, the junction kept 4 bases outside the gene matches. The germline V gene encodes CDR1 SGDLS and CDR2 YYNGEE. The CDR3 is made up of 15 amino acids. The DNA of the CDR3 is TGTGCCAGCAGCGTAGCGGGACAGGGGTTGACTGAAGCTTTCTTT. This translates into CASSVAGQGLTEAFF. Full variable domain (rest looked up from reference TRBV9 and TRBJ1-1): DSGVTQTPKHLITATGQRVTLRCSPRSGDLSVYWYQQSLDQGLQFLIQYYNGEERAKGNILERFSAQQFPDLHSELNLSSLELGDSALYFCASSVAGQGLTEAFFGQGTRLTVV.

This sequence joins TRBV5-1 and TRBJ2-4; unclear D gene. CDR3 length equals 13 residues. Trimming took 4 bases from V and 6 from J, leaving 11 bases between them. Germline V gene lookup returns CDR1 SGHRS and CDR2 YFSETQ. CDR3: CASSGTWRNIQYF. The CDR3 DNA sequence: TGCGCCAGCAGCGGAACATGGAGAAACATTCAGTACTTC.

The V and J genes are TRBV6-1 and TRBJ1-6; D is perhaps TRBD1 (6 bases). This CDR3 comprises 14 residues. The germline CDR1 and CDR2 sequences are MNHNS and SASEGT. Trimming took 2 bases from V and 10 from J, leaving 12 bases between them. CDR3 DNA: TGTGCCAGCAGTGAAACGGGGGGCGGGTCACCCCTCCACTTT. Translating gives CASSETGGGSPLHF.

V gene TRBV6-5 combines with J gene TRBJ2-1, with TRBD2 matching 7 bases. CDR1 is MNHEY and CDR2 is SVGAGI in the germline V gene. The CDR3 contains 16 residues. With V trimmed by 2 bases and J by 5 bases, 9 bases remained unmatched. The CDR3 region has the DNA TGTGCCAGCAGTTACGGGAGGGTCTACCTAGACAATGAGCAGTTCTTC. The encoded protein is CASSYGRVYLDNEQFF.

The rearrangement uses TRBV6-6 and TRBJ2-3, with D maybe TRBD2 (6 bases). CDR1 is MNHNY, CDR2 SVGAGI, per germline (reference sequence). V dropped 1 base and J dropped 2 bases, with 10 bases sitting between them. There are 15 residues in the CDR3. Here the CDR3 DNA reads TGTGCCAGCAGTTACTGGCGGGGAAACACAGATACGCAGTATTTT. This sequence encodes CASSYWRGNTDTQYF.